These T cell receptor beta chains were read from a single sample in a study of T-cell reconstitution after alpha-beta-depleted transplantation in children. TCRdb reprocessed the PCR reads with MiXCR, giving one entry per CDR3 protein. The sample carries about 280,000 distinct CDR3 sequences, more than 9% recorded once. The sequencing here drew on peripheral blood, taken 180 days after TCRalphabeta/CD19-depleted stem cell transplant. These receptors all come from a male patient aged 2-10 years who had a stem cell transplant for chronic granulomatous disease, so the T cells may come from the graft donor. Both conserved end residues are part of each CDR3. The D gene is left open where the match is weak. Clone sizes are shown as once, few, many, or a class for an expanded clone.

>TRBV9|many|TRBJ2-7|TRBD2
TGTGCCAGCAGCGTAAATCCGGGAGGGGTCTACGAGCAGTACTTC
CASSVNPGGVYEQYF
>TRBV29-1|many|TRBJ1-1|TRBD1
TGCAGCGTTGAGGCAGGGGGGTATACTGAAGCTTTCTTT
CSVEAGGYTEAFF
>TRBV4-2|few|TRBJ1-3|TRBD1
TGTGCCAGCAGCCCCCTGGGGAGGGGGCGAAATAAGGTTGCGGGCGGAAACACCATATATTTT
CASSPLGRGRNKVAGGNTIYF
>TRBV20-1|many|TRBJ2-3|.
TGCAGTGCTAGAACTGGCGATACGCAGTATTTT
CSARTGDTQYF
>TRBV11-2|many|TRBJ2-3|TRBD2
TGTGCCAGCAGCTTAGAAGGACTAGCGGGAGATGGGAGAGAGCAGTATTTT
CASSLEGLAGDGREQYF
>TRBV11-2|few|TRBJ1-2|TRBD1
TGTGCCAGCAGCTGGGGTGGGACAGGCTATGGCTACACCTTC
CASSWGGTGYGYTF
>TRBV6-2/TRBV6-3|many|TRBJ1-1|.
TGTGCCAGCAGTTATTTCTCTGGGATGACCACTGAAGCTTTCTTT
CASSYFSGMTTEAFF
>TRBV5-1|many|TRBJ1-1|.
TGCGCCAGCAGCTCCCCAACTGAAGCTTTCTTT
CASSSPTEAFF
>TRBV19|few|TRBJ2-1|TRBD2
TGTGCCAGTAACATATCAAGACGACTAGCGTACTACAATGAGCAGTTCTTC
CASNISRRLAYYNEQFF
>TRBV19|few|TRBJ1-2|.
TGTGCCAGTAAAACTAACTATGGCTACACCTTC
CASKTNYGYTF
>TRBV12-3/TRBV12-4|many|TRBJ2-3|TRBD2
TGTGCCAGCAGTCCGCTCCATCTTACGGGAGGGCCTACAGATACGCAGTATTTT
CASSPLHLTGGPTDTQYF
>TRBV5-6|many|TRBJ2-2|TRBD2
TGTGCCAGCAGCCTGCGGGGGATTGGGGAGCTGTTTTTT
CASSLRGIGELFF